This T cell receptor (beta chain) was recorded in a study of cytomegalovirus exposure and HLA in healthy donors. Trimming shortened V by 6 bases and J by 4 bases, and 15 bases separated the two germline ends. Per germline, CDR1 SNHLY and CDR2 FYNNEI. The CDR3 covers 15 residues. PCR involved 60 Vbeta and 13 Jbeta primers. Clones were read by immunoSEQ multiplex PCR, and TCRdb kept only the in-frame ones, dropping some. There are 100,000 to 150,000 clones in the sample; around 82% occur only once, and about a tenth lies in the top ten. Sequenced: PBMCs. The chain uses TRBV2 and TRBJ1-4; the D gene is possibly TRBD1 (5 bases). The origin of this receptor is a man aged 25-45 years in good health and CMV-seropositive. CDR3 sequence: CASRRTFWDNEKLFF. CDR3 DNA sequence: TGTGCCAGCAGGCGGACATTCTGGGATAATGAAAAACTGTTTTTT.